This TCR beta chain was sequenced for a study of blood T cell repertoires in COVID-19. Study background: Whether acute or convalescent, the COVID-19 samples came from the United States, Italy and Spain. PBMCs, B-cell-depleted T cells, or T cells provided the cDNA or gDNA that made up the material.

Study processing details: By means of reference gene primer amplification, nucleated cell counts were estimated. Profiled with immunoSEQ multiplex PCR; TCRdb holds only in-frame clones, not every one. Clone size and the V and J calls come from that table; the DNA yielded D and trimming. The repertoire holds approximately 70,000 clones, with approximately 88% as singletons. Per germline, CDR1 MNHEY and CDR2 SVGAGI. This CDR3 region has 14 residues. V dropped 6 bases and J dropped 4; count of bases not matched to a gene: 6. The sequence came from a woman in her 70s with acute or convalescent COVID-19. Source material: peripheral blood. V gene TRBV6-5 combines with J gene TRBJ1-5; 7 bases match TRBD1. CDR3 DNA: TGTGCCAGCAGGACCGGGACAGTAAATCAGCCCCAGCATTTT. Amino acid sequence: CASRTGTVNQPQHF.